The sample holds many counts of the clone carrying this T cell receptor (beta chain). What it recognizes is unknown. There were TCR beta CDR3 regions amplified from RNA transcripts. During a first-round RT-PCR of the TCR CDR3, the HTBI primer set was used. TCRdb reprocessed the multiplex PCR reads with MiXCR, giving one entry per CDR3 protein. The data contain more than 300,000 distinct CDR3 sequences, more than 12% of them singletons. The record originates from a study of T cells in Graves' hyperthyroidism and ophthalmopathy. Whole-study context: Initial diagnosis, before any treatment, was when peripheral blood was collected. General study findings and limits: Most thyroid clonotypes expanded above 0.001 appeared in blood too.

The CDR3 runs to 15 residues. Looked up from germline, CDR1 is MDHEN and CDR2 is SYDVKM. The ends lost 5 bases at V and 0 bases at J; junction bases unmatched: 6. The sequenced sample was blood. The J gene is TRBJ1-1, the V gene TRBV28; TRBD1 agrees at 7 bases. This TCR came from a woman aged 25 to 39 with Graves' ophthalmopathy. The chain's CDR3 is CASSTSGTVNTEAFF. The CDR3 bases are TGTGCCAGCAGTACCTCCGGGACAGTGAACACTGAAGCTTTCTTT.